The rows below give T cell receptor beta chains drawn from one sample of a study of human CD8 memory T cell subsets. After re-calling the 5' RACE reads, TCRdb lists one entry per CDR3 protein, DNA absent. The sample has 6,000 to 7,500 distinct CDR3 sequences, and its top ten clones hold roughly 22%. The sample was CD8+ T cells from PBMCs. These receptors were collected from a human donor in good health. The CDR3 runs from the conserved cysteine through the conserved F or W. Clone size is given for some rows only: seen once, a few or many times, or a class if the clone is expanded.

j_gene	v_gene	abundance	CDR3aa
TRBJ2-2	TRBV12-3/TRBV12-4	medium-sized	CASTPGTGVTGELFF
TRBJ2-4	TRBV28	.	CASSLSQPSDIQYF
TRBJ2-3	TRBV20-1	.	CSANREYTQYF
TRBJ2-1	TRBV28	.	CASSFLGYPEQFF
TRBJ2-7	TRBV7-6	.	CASSPGLGEGYEQYF
TRBJ2-1	TRBV28	.	CASSFRGGREQFF
TRBJ2-7	TRBV10-3	.	CAIGSFSYEQYF
TRBJ2-1	TRBV29-1	.	CSVELPTSGRGYNEQFF
TRBJ2-1	TRBV20-1	.	CSAPDRAANGDEQFF
TRBJ2-3	TRBV13	medium-sized	CASSFGSASDTQYF
TRBJ2-1	TRBV14	medium-sized	CASSQDVSFSYNEQFF
TRBJ1-2	TRBV12-3/TRBV12-4	medium-sized	CASSPTGRARPYGYTF
TRBJ2-1	TRBV27	.	CASSFTGLGNEQFF
TRBJ2-7	TRBV3-1	.	CASSHVGTGSNEQYF
TRBJ1-1	TRBV29-1	.	CSAGDPNTEAFF
TRBJ2-1	TRBV24-1	medium-sized	CATSDSVTHYNEQFF
TRBJ2-7	TRBV29-1	.	CSVYQGGRYEQYF
TRBJ2-5	TRBV5-1	.	CASSLSGGALKTQYF
TRBJ2-7	TRBV29-1	.	CSVAAGDLDEQYF
TRBJ2-7	TRBV14	.	CASSQDAVTSGSTYEQYF
TRBJ2-2	TRBV11-2	.	CASSLEGTDTGELFF
TRBJ2-7	TRBV29-1	.	CSVEDIQGGYEQYF
TRBJ1-6	TRBV7-9	.	CASSLGGTADNSPLHF
TRBJ2-1	TRBV20-1	.	CSASGLAGDHYNEQFF
TRBJ1-2	TRBV15	.	CATSSAGHYTF
TRBJ1-1	TRBV7-9	medium-sized	CASSLNTLDTEAFF
TRBJ2-1	TRBV12-1	.	CASSFGGASDNEQFF
TRBJ2-7	TRBV5-1	.	CASSFPPDRGSYEQYF
TRBJ1-5	TRBV7-9	.	CASSSTDAGPQPQHF
TRBJ2-7	TRBV27	.	CASSLLTDRSNEQYF
TRBJ2-4	TRBV5-5	.	CASSLRQHKNIQYF
TRBJ2-1	TRBV21-1	medium-sized	CASSGYQREGKFF
TRBJ1-2	TRBV28	.	CASSYYRGISNYGYTF
TRBJ2-2	TRBV14	medium-sized	CASSQRAPPGELFF
TRBJ2-7	TRBV19	.	CASSLLAGEGEQYF
TRBJ2-5	TRBV7-9	.	CASSFSSGRTPMAQYF
TRBJ2-2	TRBV24-1	medium-sized	CATSDPMGRNTGELFF
TRBJ2-3	TRBV29-1	.	CSVVLAGVTDTQYF
TRBJ2-3	TRBV3-1	.	CASSQFPTGTVAPSTDTQYF
TRBJ2-5	TRBV7-9	.	CASSSEKPGPALETQYF
TRBJ2-7	TRBV7-9	.	CASSAPTGYEQYF
TRBJ2-7	TRBV28	medium-sized	CASSPSGRSSYEQYF
TRBJ2-1	TRBV4-1	medium-sized	CASRGGPEQFF
TRBJ2-1	TRBV7-8	.	CASSTLAYNEQFF
TRBJ1-5	TRBV20-1	.	CSARPTGLEGLFSNQPQHF
TRBJ2-7	TRBV5-1	.	CASSLEVLSYEQYF
TRBJ2-7	TRBV4-2	.	CASSQEGRDDSYEQYF
TRBJ2-1	TRBV2	medium-sized	CASMSGLGTDEQFF
TRBJ2-7	TRBV13	.	CASSLSSAGHPYEQYF
TRBJ2-5	TRBV29-1	.	CSVEVPHSLQRETQYF
TRBJ1-5	TRBV28	medium-sized	CASSPVVDRFSNQPQHF
TRBJ2-1	TRBV7-3	medium-sized	CASSTQMVGTVVEQFF
TRBJ2-7	TRBV14	.	CASSPQMAFSYEQYF
TRBJ1-2	TRBV6-5	medium-sized	CASSPQGGSYGYTF